This T cell receptor beta chain was sequenced in a study of cytomegalovirus exposure and HLA in healthy donors. Study in general: One earlier analysis, a look at roughly 170 million T cells, found some 120 million unique TCR beta sequences.

Study-wide points: Sequencing depth roughly uniform across donors was assumed in presence/absence analyses. Researchers left out some V segments, among them TRBV6-2 and TRBV6-3, as indistinguishable.

Points on this clone: Its antigen is undetermined. The sample contains more than one DNA sequence encoding this CDR3.

This CDR3 has 14 amino acids. V was trimmed by 3 bases and J by 0 bases, leaving 8 bases between them. Germline CDR1 reads MDHEN; CDR2 reads SYDVKM. Vbeta (60) and Jbeta (13) primers were used in the PCR. This table comes from immunoSEQ multiplex PCR, and its TCRdb copy is limited to in-frame clones, with some not included. The table shows 100,000 to 150,000 clones, with about 10% occurring only once. V and J are TRBV28 and TRBJ1-1; unclear D gene. Sequencing was done on a sample of PBMCs. This TCR came from a woman aged 18-30 years in good health and CMV-seropositive. The chain's CDR3 is CASSFRGLNTEAFF. In DNA, the CDR3 is TGTGCCAGCAGTTTCAGAGGGTTGAACACTGAAGCTTTCTTT.